This TCR beta chain emerged from a study of T cell responses to AZD1222 COVID-19 vaccine. Study-wide findings and caveats: Two AZD1222 administrations were followed by greater Spike-specific TCR breadth and depth. Of the AZD1222 recipients, only five or six were seropositive at baseline. It should be noted that donors were predominantly white British and more often female, and clonal diversity was possibly underestimated.

Trimming pared 3 bases from V and 1 base from J, leaving 10 bases between. The CDR3 has 15 amino acids. Germline V gene sequence: CDR1 KGHDR, CDR2 SFDVKD. In regard to this clone: Its antigen remains unidentified.

Using immunoSEQ multiplex PCR, the repertoire was profiled, and TCRdb retains in-frame clones only, with some absent. This table has about 150,000 clones, just under 95% appearing once. The sample here was peripheral blood, taken on day 0 of AZD1222 vaccination. This receptor was identified in an adult in good health. The genes are TRBV24-1 and TRBJ2-3, with D uncertain. The CDR3 DNA sequence: TGTGCCACCAGTGATAGGTCCACCGGCACAGATACGCAGTATTTT. This gives the protein CATSDRSTGTDTQYF.